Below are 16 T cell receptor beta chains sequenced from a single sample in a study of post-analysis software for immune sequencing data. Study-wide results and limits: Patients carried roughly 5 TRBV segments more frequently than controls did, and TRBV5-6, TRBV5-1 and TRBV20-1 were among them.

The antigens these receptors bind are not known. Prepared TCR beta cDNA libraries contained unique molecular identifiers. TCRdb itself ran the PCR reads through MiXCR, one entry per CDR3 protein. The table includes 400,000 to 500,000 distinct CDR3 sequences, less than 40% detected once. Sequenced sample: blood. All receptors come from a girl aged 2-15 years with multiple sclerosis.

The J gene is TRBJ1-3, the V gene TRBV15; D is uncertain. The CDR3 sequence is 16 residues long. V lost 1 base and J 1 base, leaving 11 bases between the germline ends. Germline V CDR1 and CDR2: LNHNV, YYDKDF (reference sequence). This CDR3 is CATSRASPASGNTIYF. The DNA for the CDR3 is TGTGCCACCAGCAGAGCGTCGCCAGCGTCTGGAAACACCATATATTTT. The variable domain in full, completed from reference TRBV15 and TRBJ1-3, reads DAMVIQNPRYQVTQFGKPVTLSCSQTLNHNVMYWYQQKSSQAPKLLFHYYDKDFNNEADTPDNFQSRRPNTSFCFLDIRSPGLGDTAMYLCATSRASPASGNTIYFGEGSWLTVV.

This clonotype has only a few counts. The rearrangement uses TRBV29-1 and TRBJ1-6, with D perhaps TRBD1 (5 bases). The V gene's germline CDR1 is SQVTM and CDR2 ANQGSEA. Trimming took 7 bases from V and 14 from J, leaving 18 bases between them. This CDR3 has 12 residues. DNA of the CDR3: TGCAGCGCGTCTTCCCACGGGGGAGCCCTCCACTTT. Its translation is CSASSHGGALHF.

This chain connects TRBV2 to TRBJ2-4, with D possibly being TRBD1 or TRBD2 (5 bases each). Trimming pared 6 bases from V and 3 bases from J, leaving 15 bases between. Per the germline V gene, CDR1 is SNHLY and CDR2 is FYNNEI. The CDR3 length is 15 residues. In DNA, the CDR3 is TGTGCCAGCAGGGAGGCGCAGGGTGTCAAAAACATTCAGTACTTC. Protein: CASREAQGVKNIQYF.

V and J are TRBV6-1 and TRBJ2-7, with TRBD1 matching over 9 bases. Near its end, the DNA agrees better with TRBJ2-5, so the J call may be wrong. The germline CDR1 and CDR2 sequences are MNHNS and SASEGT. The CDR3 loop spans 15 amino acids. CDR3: CASRLGTGRMETQYF. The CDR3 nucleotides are TGTGCCAGCAGACTCGGGACAGGGAGGATGGAGACCCAGTACTTC.

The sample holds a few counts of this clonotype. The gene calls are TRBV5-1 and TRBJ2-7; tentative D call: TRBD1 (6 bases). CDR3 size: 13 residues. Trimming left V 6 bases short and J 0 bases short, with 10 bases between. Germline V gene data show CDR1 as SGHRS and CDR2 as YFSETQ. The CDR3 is CASNTGSSYEQYF. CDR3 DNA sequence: TGCGCCAGCAATACAGGGAGCTCCTACGAGCAGTACTTC. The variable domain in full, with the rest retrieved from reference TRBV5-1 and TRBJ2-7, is KAGVTQTPRYLIKTRGQQVTLSCSPISGHRSVSWYQQTPGQGLQFLFEYFSETQRNKGNFPGRFSGRQFSNSRSEMNVSTLELGDSALYLCASNTGSSYEQYFGPGTRLTVT.

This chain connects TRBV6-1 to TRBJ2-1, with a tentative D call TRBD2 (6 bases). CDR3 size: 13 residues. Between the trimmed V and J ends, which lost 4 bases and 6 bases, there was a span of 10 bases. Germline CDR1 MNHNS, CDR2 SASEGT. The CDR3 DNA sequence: TGTGCCAGCAGTGTGGGGACTTTCAATGAGCAGTTCTTC. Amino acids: CASSVGTFNEQFF.

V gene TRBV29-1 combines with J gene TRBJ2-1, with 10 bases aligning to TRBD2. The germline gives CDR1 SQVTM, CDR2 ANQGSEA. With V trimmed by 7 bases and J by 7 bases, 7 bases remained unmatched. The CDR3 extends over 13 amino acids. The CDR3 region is CSAELAGLNEQFF. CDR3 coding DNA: TGCAGCGCCGAACTAGCGGGGTTAAATGAGCAGTTCTTC.

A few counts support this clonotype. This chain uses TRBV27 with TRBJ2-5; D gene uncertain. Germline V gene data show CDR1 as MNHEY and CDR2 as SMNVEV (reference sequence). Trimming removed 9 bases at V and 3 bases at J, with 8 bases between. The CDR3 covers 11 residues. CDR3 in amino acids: CASGWEETQYF. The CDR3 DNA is TGTGCCAGTGGGTGGGAAGAGACCCAGTACTTC.

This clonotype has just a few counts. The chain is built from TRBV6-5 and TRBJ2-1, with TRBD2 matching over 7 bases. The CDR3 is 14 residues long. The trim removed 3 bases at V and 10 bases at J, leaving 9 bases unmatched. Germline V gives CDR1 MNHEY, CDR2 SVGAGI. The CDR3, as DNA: TGTGCCAGCAGTTATTTGGTGGGCGGGGGAGAGCAGTTCTTC. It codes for CASSYLVGGGEQFF.

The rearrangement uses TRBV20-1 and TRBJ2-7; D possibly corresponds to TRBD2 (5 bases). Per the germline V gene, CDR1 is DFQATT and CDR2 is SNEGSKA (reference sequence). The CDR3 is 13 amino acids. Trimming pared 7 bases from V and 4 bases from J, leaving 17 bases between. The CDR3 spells CSVQRKKLYEQYF. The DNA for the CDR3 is TGCAGTGTACAGCGGAAAAAGTTGTACGAGCAGTACTTC.

Here the CDR3 reads CASSPPVGQESYEQYF. The CDR3 DNA is TGTGCCAGCAGCCCCCCGGTGGGGCAGGAATCTTACGAGCAGTACTTC. V gene TRBV7-9 combines with J gene TRBJ2-4, with D maybe TRBD1 (5 bases). The J call is doubtful: the DNA matches TRBJ2-7 better. The CDR3 spans 16 residues. Germline V gene lookup returns CDR1 SEHNR and CDR2 FQNEAQ (reference sequence).

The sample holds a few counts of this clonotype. This CDR3 reads CASSLVGGLYNEQFF. CDR3 in DNA: TGTGCCAGCAGCTTAGTAGGGGGCCTATACAATGAGCAGTTCTTC. The J gene is TRBJ2-1, the V gene TRBV7-9; 7 bases agree with TRBD1. V was clipped by 1 base and J by 4 bases; unmatched bases: 4. The CDR3 extends over 15 amino acids. CDR1 and CDR2 from the germline V gene are SEHNR and FQNEAQ (reference sequence). The full variable domain, its missing parts supplied by reference TRBV7-9 and TRBJ2-1, is DTGVSQNPRHKITKRGQNVTFRCDPISEHNRLYWYRQTLGQGPEFLTYFQNEAQLEKSRLLSDRFSAERPKGSFSTLEIQRTEQGDSAMYLCASSLVGGLYNEQFFGPGTRLTVL.

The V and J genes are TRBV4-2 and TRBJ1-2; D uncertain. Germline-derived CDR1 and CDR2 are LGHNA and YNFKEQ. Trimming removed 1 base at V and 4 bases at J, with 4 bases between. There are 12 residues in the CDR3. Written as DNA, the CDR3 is TGTGCCAGCAGCCAAGGGGTCTATGGCTACACCTTC. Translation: CASSQGVYGYTF.

CDR3 amino acids: CASSWDGGVETQYF. The CDR3 DNA reads TGCGCCAGCAGCTGGGACGGGGGAGTAGAGACCCAGTACTTC. The chain recombines TRBV5-1 with TRBJ2-5, with D maybe TRBD2 (6 bases). The CDR3 contains 14 residues. Trimming left V 3 bases short and J 4 bases short, with 13 bases between. The germline V gene has CDR1 SGHRS and CDR2 YFSETQ.

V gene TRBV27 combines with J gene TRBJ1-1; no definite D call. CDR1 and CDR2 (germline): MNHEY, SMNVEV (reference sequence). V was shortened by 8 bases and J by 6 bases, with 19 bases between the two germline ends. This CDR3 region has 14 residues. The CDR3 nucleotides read TGTGCCAGCTACGATCGGTACACAGCTGCTGAAGCTTTCTTT. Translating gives CASYDRYTAAEAFF.

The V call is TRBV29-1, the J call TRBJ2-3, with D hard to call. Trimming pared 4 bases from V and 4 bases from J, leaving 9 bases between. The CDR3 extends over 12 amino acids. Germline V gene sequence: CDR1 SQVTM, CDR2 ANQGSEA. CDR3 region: CSVVSPADTQYF. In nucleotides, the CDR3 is TGCAGCGTTGTTTCTCCCGCAGATACGCAGTATTTT.